This T cell receptor beta chain emerged from a study of blood T cell repertoires in COVID-19. V dropped 4 bases and J dropped 2; count of bases not matched to a gene: 7. The CDR3 is 15 amino acids. The V gene's germline CDR1 is GTSNPN and CDR2 SVGIG (reference sequence). Assignments of participants to cohorts depended upon their own reported clinical history. As processed by the authors: Nucleated cell counts were estimated from reference gene primer amplification. Here immunoSEQ multiplex PCR was the method, and the copy in TCRdb shows in-frame clones only, minus some. V and J calls and clone size are as listed in that table; D and trimming were resolved from the DNA. The table includes under 350,000 clones, around 86% detected once.

The chain couples TRBV30 to TRBJ1-3, with 8 bases that match TRBD1. Sequencing was performed on PBMCs or T cells enriched from blood (not recorded which). This receptor was obtained from a middle-aged woman who had recovered from COVID-19. The CDR3 bases are TGTGCCTGGATCCCAGGGGGCACGGCTGGAAACACCATATATTTT. Protein product: CAWIPGGTAGNTIYF.